This T cell receptor (beta chain) was obtained from a study of shared clonotypes between healthy human individuals. Broader study findings: Naive subsets typically showed greater estimated richness than memory subsets. The study found about 5% of naive CD4 clonotypes shared across four donors.

This CDR3 comprises 15 residues. J gave up 6 bases and V 0 bases, and 0 bases lay outside the gene matches. Germline CDR1 SGHTA, CDR2 FQGNSA. Produced via immunoSEQ multiplex PCR; TCRdb's table is partial and in-frame only. Counted here are about 2,500,000 clones, just over 90% occurring once; the ten biggest clones make up around 0.15%. A remark on this clone: Antigen: not known.

This rearrangement joins TRBV7-2 to TRBJ1-6; 9 bases map to TRBD1. This TCR came from a man aged 18 to 30 in good health. The material sequenced was naive CD4+ T cells sorted from blood. Noted subset: CD45RA+ positively selected. CDR3 bases: TGTGCCAGCAGCTTAGCACAGGGGGCTAATTCACCCCTCCACTTT. Translated, it gives CASSLAQGANSPLHF. Full variable domain (rest looked up from reference TRBV7-2 and TRBJ1-6): GAGVSQSPSNKVTEKGKDVELRCDPISGHTALYWYRQSLGQGLEFLIYFQGNSAPDKSGLPSDRFSAERTGGSVSTLTIQRTQQEDSAVYLCASSLAQGANSPLHFGNGTRLTVT.